This T cell receptor beta chain stems from a study of CD8+CD57+ T cells in acquired aplastic anemia. V shed 4 bases and J 4 bases; nucleotides not matched to a gene: 4. The CDR3 covers 15 residues. Looked up from germline, CDR1 is MNHEY and CDR2 is SMNVEV (reference sequence). This clonotype was observed at least ten times. TCR beta VDJ and CDR3 profiling used genomic DNA as template. TCRdb itself ran the reads through MiXCR, one entry per CDR3 protein. The table lists about 210,000 distinct CDR3 sequences, approximately 60% of them singletons, with approximately 32% in the top ten. The chain joins TRBV27 to TRBJ2-7; 13 bases line up with TRBD2. The TCR sequence derives from a human donor in good health. Sequencing was performed on sorted CD4+, CD8+, or CD8+CD57+ T cells (not recorded which) from PBMCs. The chain's CDR3 is CASSWTSGSGYEQYF. CDR3 nucleotides: TGTGCCAGCAGTTGGACTAGCGGGAGTGGGTACGAGCAGTACTTC.